These 32 T cell receptor beta chains share one sample of origin, sequenced in a study of cytomegalovirus exposure and HLA in healthy donors (TCRdb year 2017). Library preparation used the immunoSEQ multiplex PCR assay. TCRdb stores this immuneACCESS table with in-frame sequences only. Part of the clones is absent; in the studies checked, under half of the shortfall reflects unresolved V genes, and no reason is known for the rest. In all, the sample holds approximately 120,000 clones, and roughly 89% of those were seen once. The ten largest clones add up to under 2% of the sample. Sequenced material: PBMCs. The receptor set was obtained from a woman aged 18-29 years in good health and CMV-seronegative.

CDR3: CASSVVGANTDTQYF. In DNA, the CDR3 is TGCGCCAGCAGTGTTGTGGGGGCCAACACAGATACGCAGTATTTT. The chain joins TRBV10-2 to TRBJ2-3; weak D call: TRBD1 (6 bases). Looked up from germline, CDR1 is WSHSY and CDR2 is SAAADI. V was shortened by 4 bases and J by 2 bases, with 13 bases between the two germline ends. The CDR3 is 15 residues long.

The chain combines TRBV11-2 with TRBJ2-4, with TRBD2 identical over 15 bases. V dropped 5 bases and J dropped 4; count of bases not matched to a gene: 9. Looked up from germline, CDR1 is SGHAT and CDR2 is FQNNGV. CDR3 length equals 18 residues. CDR3 sequence: CASSGPGLAGGPKNIQYF. The DNA for the CDR3 is TGTGCCAGCAGCGGACCGGGACTAGCGGGGGGCCCGAAAAACATTCAGTACTTC. The variable domain in full, completed from reference TRBV11-2 and TRBJ2-4, reads EAGVAQSPRYKIIEKRQSVAFWCNPISGHATLYWYQQILGQGPKLLIQFQNNGVVDDSQLPKDRFSAERLKGVDSTLKIQPAKLEDSAVYLCASSGPGLAGGPKNIQYFGAGTRLSVL.

The genes are TRBV28 and TRBJ1-5; D is uncertain. CDR3 length: 16 residues. V gave up 8 bases and J gave up 4 bases, with 21 bases separating them. Per germline, CDR1 MDHEN and CDR2 SYDVKM. The DNA for the CDR3 is TGTGCCAGCTCCCGGCGGAGTCCCGTTGCGAATCAGCCCCAGCATTTT. It codes for CASSRRSPVANQPQHF.

V is TRBV15 and J is TRBJ1-5, with D tentatively TRBD1 (5 bases). Germline lookup yields CDR1 LNHNV and CDR2 YYDKDF (reference sequence). V was cut by 0 bases and J by 7 bases, with 13 bases left in between. This CDR3 has 15 residues. CDR3 in DNA: TGTGCCACCAGCAGAGATAGTAGGGGCCGCCAGCCCCAGCATTTT. It yields the protein CATSRDSRGRQPQHF.

Comment on this clone: One end of the junction varies from germline; a read error may be responsible. The chain uses TRBV6-1 and TRBJ1-4; 7 bases are a match to TRBD1. This CDR3 has 14 amino acids. CDR1 MNHNS and CDR2 SASEGT come from the germline V gene. In DNA form, the CDR3 reads TGTGCCAGCAGGGAAGACAGGGTTAATGAAAAACTGTTTTTT. It codes for CASREDRVNEKLFF.

This chain uses TRBV30 with TRBJ1-3; D perhaps matches TRBD1 (6 bases). Germline CDR1 GTSNPN, CDR2 SVGIG (reference sequence). The germline V and J ends were trimmed by 5 bases and 3 bases, with 17 bases remaining between them. CDR3 length equals 15 residues. DNA for the CDR3: TGTGCCTGGCGCAACAGGGAAGAGAGTGGAAACACCATATATTTT. Residues: CAWRNREESGNTIYF.

The V gene is TRBV11-3, the J gene TRBJ2-1, with D possibly matching TRBD2 (5 bases). Per germline, CDR1 SGHNT and CDR2 YENEEA. CDR3 length equals 13 residues. V dropped 6 bases and J dropped 6 bases, with 12 bases sitting between them. The CDR3 is CASSKAGINEQFF. In nucleotides, the CDR3 is TGTGCCAGCAGTAAAGCCGGGATCAATGAGCAGTTCTTC.

The V and J genes are TRBV11-2 and TRBJ2-2; tentatively, D is TRBD2 (6 bases). Germline assignment: CDR1 SGHAT and CDR2 FQNNGV. This CDR3 contains 17 residues. V gave up 0 bases and J gave up 4 bases, with 15 bases separating them. The CDR3 region is CASSLDQGLGGTGELFF. CDR3 nucleotide sequence: TGTGCCAGCAGCTTAGATCAGGGACTGGGGGGCACCGGGGAGCTGTTTTTT.

The rearrangement joins TRBV5-8 to TRBJ1-5; 8 bases agree with TRBD1. J was trimmed by 2 bases and V by 0 bases; bases with no gene match: 1. In germline, CDR1 is SGHTS, CDR2 YDEGEE. The CDR3 is made up of 15 amino acids. CDR3 nucleotide sequence: TGTGCCAGCAGCTTGGAGACAGGGGGCAATCAGCCCCAGCATTTT. It is translated as CASSLETGGNQPQHF.

This chain links TRBV27 with TRBJ2-6, with unresolved D. CDR1 is MNHEY, CDR2 SMNVEV, per germline (reference sequence). The CDR3 runs to 17 residues. Trimming cost V 1 base and J 0 bases, with 10 bases left between them. Written as DNA, the CDR3 is TGTGCCAGCAGTTTATTTGCGGCAAGCTCTGGGGCCAACGTCCTGACTTTC. Encoded protein: CASSLFAASSGANVLTF.

This clone was seen just once. The chain employs TRBV10-3 and TRBJ1-1, with TRBD1 as a possible D gene (6 bases). The CDR3 extends over 14 amino acids. Germline V gene lookup returns CDR1 ENHRY and CDR2 SYGVKD. Deletions cut 2 bases from V and 3 bases from J, with 10 bases between. The CDR3 here is CAISESPGDTEAFF. CDR3 sequence (DNA): TGTGCCATCAGTGAGAGTCCAGGGGACACTGAAGCTTTCTTT.

The V and J genes are TRBV4-1 and TRBJ1-4, with D perhaps matching TRBD1 (5 bases). The CDR3 covers 14 residues. The V gene lost 3 bases and the J gene lost 4 bases, with 9 bases spanning the gap. The V gene's germline CDR1 is MGHRA and CDR2 YSYEKL. The CDR3 sequence is CASSQGGGNEKLFF. The CDR3 DNA is TGCGCCAGCAGCCAGGGGGGGGGTAATGAAAAACTGTTTTTT.

In this sample, this clone turned up once. This rearrangement joins TRBV6-6 to TRBJ2-3, with 13 nucleotides matching TRBD2. The J segment lost 3 bases and the V segment lost 8 bases, leaving 5 bases of the junction unmatched. The CDR3 sequence is 15 residues long. Germline CDR1 is MNHNY and CDR2 is SVGAGI (reference sequence). In nucleotides, the CDR3 is TGTGCCAGCCACCCGGGACTAGCGGGAACAGATACGCAGTATTTT. This gives the protein CASHPGLAGTDTQYF.

The chain links TRBV5-4 to TRBJ2-7, with TRBD1 identical over 7 bases. Germline CDR1 is SGHNT and CDR2 is YYREEE (reference sequence). With 3 bases clipped from V and 3 bases from J, the junction kept 3 bases outside the gene matches. This CDR3 spans 13 amino acids. CDR3 in DNA: TGTGCCAGCAGCTGGGGACAGAGCTACGAGCAGTACTTC. This gives the protein CASSWGQSYEQYF.

The V gene is TRBV6-6, the J gene TRBJ1-2, with D perhaps TRBD1 (5 bases). The V and J ends lost 5 bases and 7 bases respectively, with 17 bases between them. The germline CDR1 and CDR2 sequences are MNHNY and SVGAGI (reference sequence). CDR3 length: 14 amino acids. The chain's CDR3 is CASSAWGGHFGYTF. CDR3 DNA sequence: TGTGCCAGCAGTGCGTGGGGCGGACACTTTGGCTACACCTTC.

The chain recombines TRBV27 with TRBJ2-7; 7 bases map to TRBD2. Trimming took 0 bases from V and 2 from J; bases not matched to a gene: 7. Germline V CDR1 and CDR2: MNHEY, SMNVEV (reference sequence). The CDR3 sequence is 16 residues long. This CDR3 is CASSLSRSGLAYEQYF. CDR3 nucleotide sequence: TGTGCCAGCAGTTTATCCCGAAGTGGACTAGCCTACGAGCAGTACTTC.

This chain uses TRBV28 with TRBJ1-2; TRBD1 might be the D (6 bases). The CDR3 covers 15 residues. The germline V gene has CDR1 MDHEN and CDR2 SYDVKM. V lost 7 bases and J lost 3, with 18 bases in between. The CDR3 sequence: CASTPRGSADYGYTF. The CDR3 region has the DNA TGTGCCAGCACTCCCAGGGGCTCGGCAGACTATGGCTACACCTTC.

The chain is built from TRBV7-2 and TRBJ2-2; 14 bases agree with TRBD2. From germline, CDR1 is SGHTA and CDR2 FQGNSA. Germline trimming cut 4 bases from V and 6 bases from J; bases unmatched to any gene: 10. The CDR3 has 18 residues. The CDR3 here is CASSSGLAGGGVAGELFF. CDR3 DNA sequence: TGTGCCAGCAGCTCCGGACTAGCGGGAGGAGGAGTGGCCGGGGAGCTGTTTTTT.

The CDR3 reads CASSISGSGGYEQYF. For the CDR3, the DNA is TGTGCCAGTAGTATATCGGGGTCCGGAGGATACGAGCAGTACTTC. The V call is TRBV19, the J call TRBJ2-7; D possibly corresponds to TRBD2 (5 bases). The CDR3 has 15 amino acids. Germline CDR1 LNHDA, CDR2 SQIVND (reference sequence). Trimming left V 2 bases short and J 4 bases short, with 15 bases between.

This clone was seen only once. The chain has TRBV11-3 and TRBJ1-1; no firm D call. The CDR3 has 14 residues. The germline V gene has CDR1 SGHNT and CDR2 YENEEA. V was trimmed by 5 bases and J by 0 bases, leaving 10 bases between them. The CDR3: CASSRPGVNTEAFF. In DNA form, the CDR3 reads TGTGCCAGCAGCCGACCCGGGGTGAACACTGAAGCTTTCTTT. Using reference TRBV11-3 and TRBJ1-1 for the parts outside the CDR3, the full variable domain is EAGVVQSPRYKIIEKKQPVAFWCNPISGHNTLYWYLQNLGQGPELLIRYENEEAVDDSQLPKDRFSAERLKGVDSTLKIQPAELGDSAVYLCASSRPGVNTEAFFGQGTRLTVV.

The rearrangement uses TRBV5-1 and TRBJ1-1; 10 nucleotides align to TRBD1. The CDR3 sequence is 16 residues long. J was trimmed by 3 bases and V by 0 bases; bases with no gene match: 5. Germline CDR1 and CDR2: SGHRS and YFSETQ. The CDR3 spells CASSLVGQGLDTEAFF. CDR3 sequence (DNA): TGCGCCAGCAGCTTGGTGGGACAGGGGTTAGACACTGAAGCTTTCTTT.

The chain joins TRBV7-3 to TRBJ2-5, with TRBD2 matching 9 bases. The CDR3 is 17 amino acids. Germline-derived CDR1 and CDR2 are SGHTA and FQGTGA. The trim removed 3 bases at V and 5 bases at J, leaving 13 bases unmatched. CDR3 nucleotide sequence: TGTGCCAGCAGCTTCGGAACTTTAGCGGGAGTGGGGGAGACCCAGTACTTC. Protein product: CASSFGTLAGVGETQYF.

V and J are TRBV13 and TRBJ2-5; 7 positions match TRBD2. In germline, CDR1 is PRHDT, CDR2 FYEKMQ (reference sequence). This CDR3 is built from 19 residues. V lost 7 bases, J lost 1 base, and 21 bases stayed unmatched. CDR3 in DNA: TGTGCCAGCACCGTATGGTTGGCTCCGGGGGAGCGGGGCCAAGAGACCCAGTACTTC. It specifies CASTVWLAPGERGQETQYF.

This chain links TRBV25-1 with TRBJ2-1; 13 nucleotides line up with TRBD2. The J segment lost 6 bases and the V segment lost 3 bases, leaving 11 bases of the junction unmatched. Per the germline V gene, CDR1 is MGHDK and CDR2 is SYGVNS. The CDR3 length is 18 residues. The CDR3, as DNA: TGTGCCAGCAGTGAGCCGGGACTAGCGGGAAGGGGAGGCAATGAGCAGTTCTTC. This encodes CASSEPGLAGRGGNEQFF.

This clone was recorded once. The chain combines TRBV28 with TRBJ2-7, with TRBD1 identical over 8 bases. The CDR3 is made up of 16 amino acids. The V segment lost 5 bases and the J segment 4 bases; nucleotides outside the gene matches: 13. Per the germline V gene, CDR1 is MDHEN and CDR2 is SYDVKM. The CDR3 nucleotides are TGTGCCAGCAGTCCGCGAGGCAGGGGGCAAGTTTACGAGCAGTACTTC. Protein: CASSPRGRGQVYEQYF.

V usage is TRBV28 and J usage is TRBJ1-1; D perhaps matches TRBD1 (5 bases). Per germline, CDR1 MDHEN and CDR2 SYDVKM. The CDR3 contains 16 residues. Trimming stripped 3 bases from V and 0 bases from J, with 14 bases between. The CDR3 spells CASSFETGHLNTEAFF. CDR3 DNA: TGTGCCAGCAGTTTCGAGACCGGACACTTGAACACTGAAGCTTTCTTT. Using reference TRBV28 and TRBJ1-1 for the parts outside the CDR3, the full variable domain is DVKVTQSSRYLVKRTGEKVFLECVQDMDHENMFWYRQDPGLGLRLIYFSYDVKMKEKGDIPEGYSVSREKKERFSLILESASTNQTSMYLCASSFETGHLNTEAFFGQGTRLTVV.

The chain is built from TRBV2 and TRBJ2-3, with a tentative D call TRBD1 (6 bases). The CDR3 sequence is 16 residues long. The V and J ends lost 5 bases and 0 bases respectively, with 15 bases between them. The germline CDR1 and CDR2 sequences are SNHLY and FYNNEI. The CDR3 protein is CASSTQGAISTDTQYF. The CDR3 DNA follows: TGTGCCAGCAGTACACAGGGCGCAATTAGCACAGATACGCAGTATTTT.

V and J are TRBV9 and TRBJ2-3; 9 bases fit TRBD2. CDR3 length: 15 amino acids. From germline, CDR1 is SGDLS and CDR2 YYNGEE. Unmatched junction bases numbered 5, after V lost 4 bases and J lost 2 bases. Here the CDR3 reads CASSSSGAHTDTQYF. CDR3 bases: TGTGCCAGCAGCTCTAGCGGGGCTCACACAGATACGCAGTATTTT.

This clone has more than one count but fewer than ten. The V gene is TRBV5-1, the J gene TRBJ1-1; D might be TRBD1 (5 bases). Germline V gives CDR1 SGHRS, CDR2 YFSETQ. V was clipped by 0 bases and J by 1 base, with 10 bases between them. The CDR3 spans 15 residues. The CDR3 DNA is TGCGCCAGCAGCTTGGGGCAGGGAGGGAACACTGAAGCTTTCTTT. Protein sequence: CASSLGQGGNTEAFF.

The V gene is TRBV7-9, the J gene TRBJ1-1; 7 bases fit TRBD1. Germline CDR1 SEHNR, CDR2 FQNEAQ (reference sequence). There are 14 residues in the CDR3. The junction had 3 bases not matched to a gene; V was cut back by 1 base and J by 4 bases. The CDR3 coding sequence is TGTGCCAGCAGCTTAGGACAGGGTATCACTGAAGCTTTCTTT. Its translation is CASSLGQGITEAFF.

The chain joins TRBV11-2 to TRBJ1-2; 8 bases line up with TRBD1. The V gene's germline CDR1 is SGHAT and CDR2 FQNNGV. There are 14 residues in the CDR3. With V trimmed by 5 bases and J by 4 bases, 6 bases remained unmatched. CDR3: CASSLGQGAYGYTF. Written as DNA, the CDR3 is TGTGCCAGCAGCCTAGGACAGGGAGCCTATGGCTACACCTTC.

The CDR3 loop is CASSEGLAGRSEQFF. The DNA for the CDR3 is TGTGCCAGCAGTGAAGGACTAGCGGGACGGAGTGAGCAGTTCTTC. The chain links TRBV2 to TRBJ2-1, with 11 bases matching TRBD2. CDR1 SNHLY and CDR2 FYNNEI come from the germline V gene. J lost 9 bases, V lost 1 base, and 5 bases had no gene match. The CDR3 totals 15 residues.